One sample yielded the 26 T cell receptor beta chains listed below, sequenced in a study of shared clonotypes between healthy human individuals. The assay was immunoSEQ multiplex PCR, and TCRdb's table has in-frame clones only and misses some. The profile shows about 1.5 million clones, 95% to 99% of them singletons. The material sequenced was naive CD4+ T cells sorted from blood. Sample subset: CD45RA+ positively selected. The receptors shown here come from a man aged 25 to 40 in good health.

Concerning this clone itself: Since a much larger clone is just one base distant, this may be a read error. Other DNA sequences in the sample encode the same CDR3. This chain links TRBV2 with TRBJ2-5; no clear D. The CDR3 is made up of 10 amino acids. V lost 5 bases to trimming and J lost 3 bases, with 1 base between them. CDR1 SNHLY and CDR2 FYNNEI come from the germline V gene. This CDR3 reads CASSKETQYF. DNA for the CDR3: TGTGCCAGCAGTAAAGAGACCCAGTACTTC.

This clone was seen only once. The V call is TRBV11-2, the J call TRBJ2-7; D gene unclear. Germline V CDR1 and CDR2: SGHAT, FQNNGV. There are 11 residues in the CDR3. Trimming took 8 bases from V and 2 from J, leaving 7 bases between them. The CDR3 region is CASRLAYEQYF. The CDR3 DNA sequence: TGTGCCAGCCGGCTCGCCTACGAGCAGTACTTC.

The genes are TRBV5-8 and TRBJ2-7; 9 bases agree with TRBD1. J gave up 4 bases and V 3 bases, and 20 bases lay outside the gene matches. Germline V gene data show CDR1 as SGHTS and CDR2 as YDEGEE. The CDR3 contains 19 residues. The CDR3 is CASSWIPGDLRDRDYEQYF. In DNA form, the CDR3 reads TGTGCCAGCAGCTGGATCCCCGGGGACCTGAGGGACAGGGATTACGAGCAGTACTTC. The entire variable domain, with the rest obtained from reference TRBV5-8 and TRBJ2-7, is as follows: EAGVTQSPTHLIKTRGQQATLRCSPISGHTSVYWYQQALGLGLQFLLWYDEGEERNRGNFPPRFSGRQFPNYSSELNVNALELEDSALYLCASSWIPGDLRDRDYEQYFGPGTRLTVT.

This clone was seen a single time. The rearrangement joins TRBV15 to TRBJ2-2; 11 bases are a match to TRBD2. The germline V gene has CDR1 LNHNV and CDR2 YYDKDF (reference sequence). J was trimmed by 2 bases and V by 0 bases; bases with no gene match: 5. This CDR3 spans 18 amino acids. Here the CDR3 DNA reads TGTGCCACCAGCAGAGATTATCGACTAGCGGGAAACACCGGGGAGCTGTTTTTT. Protein sequence: CATSRDYRLAGNTGELFF.

The J gene is TRBJ1-1, the V gene TRBV6-1; D gene uncertain. The CDR3 extends over 15 amino acids. Germline-derived CDR1 and CDR2 are MNHNS and SASEGT. The germline V and J ends were trimmed by 5 bases and 7 bases, with 20 bases remaining between them. For the CDR3, the DNA is TGTGCCAGCAGTCGTTCGCTGTCGGGGTTAGATGAAGCTTTCTTT. Encoded protein: CASSRSLSGLDEAFF.

The chain combines TRBV18 with TRBJ1-5; 7 bases fit TRBD1. The CDR3 is 16 residues long. V shed 3 bases, J shed 2 bases, and the junction held 7 bases outside the gene matches. Germline V gene data show CDR1 as KGHSH and CDR2 as LQKENI. This CDR3 is CASSPQTGSGNQPQHF. The CDR3 DNA follows: TGTGCCAGCTCACCGCAGACAGGGTCCGGCAATCAGCCCCAGCATTTT.

The V call is TRBV20-1, the J call TRBJ2-1; D remains ambiguous. From germline, CDR1 is DFQATT and CDR2 SNEGSKA (reference sequence). The CDR3 spans 11 residues. The germline V and J ends were trimmed by 4 bases and 7 bases, with 8 bases remaining between them. This chain's CDR3 is CSATISNEQFF. The CDR3, as DNA: TGCAGTGCTACTATCTCTAATGAGCAGTTCTTC.

V and J are TRBV30 and TRBJ1-5; possible D gene TRBD1, 5 bases. Trimming shortened V by 0 bases and J by 4 bases, and 13 bases separated the two germline ends. The V gene's germline CDR1 is GTSNPN and CDR2 SVGIG (reference sequence). The CDR3 has 15 amino acids. Here the CDR3 reads CAWSVNFRANQPQHF. As DNA, the CDR3 is TGTGCCTGGAGTGTAAACTTCAGGGCTAATCAGCCCCAGCATTTT.

The chain recombines TRBV19 with TRBJ2-1, with 10 positions matching TRBD1. Losses at the gene ends were 6 bases for V and 6 bases for J; bases not matched to a gene: 11. The CDR3 has 16 amino acids. Germline lookup yields CDR1 LNHDA and CDR2 SQIVND (reference sequence). This chain's CDR3 is CASSLRTGGIGNEQFF. CDR3 in DNA: TGTGCCAGTAGCCTGCGGACAGGGGGAATTGGCAATGAGCAGTTCTTC.

The rearrangement links TRBV25-1 to TRBJ1-5; D not certain. V was cut by 2 bases and J by 2 bases, with 10 bases left in between. Germline CDR1 reads MGHDK; CDR2 reads SYGVNS. The CDR3 consists of 15 residues. This chain's CDR3 is CASSEAGLGNQPQHF. The CDR3 nucleotides read TGTGCCAGCAGTGAAGCAGGTTTGGGCAATCAGCCCCAGCATTTT.

The chain couples TRBV5-3 to TRBJ2-5; 7 nucleotides agree with TRBD2. Being an ORF, TRBV5-3 has a function that is uncertain. With 4 bases clipped from V and 7 bases from J, the junction kept 13 bases outside the gene matches. The CDR3 has 15 amino acids. DNA for the CDR3: TGTGCCAGAAGCGAAACGCCCGGACTAGACGGGACCCAGTACTTC. It is translated as CARSETPGLDGTQYF.

This clone appeared once. CDR3 sequence reads: CASRWGEDGAFF. The CDR3 DNA follows: TGTGCCAGCAGGTGGGGGGAAGACGGAGCTTTCTTT. V and J are TRBV2 and TRBJ1-1; tentatively, D is TRBD1 (5 bases). CDR1 SNHLY and CDR2 FYNNEI come from the germline V gene. CDR3 length equals 12 residues. Trimming took 6 bases from V and 10 from J, leaving 15 bases between them.

The V gene is TRBV4-3, the J gene TRBJ2-5; D unclear. V was clipped by 2 bases and J by 4 bases, with 8 bases between them. Germline CDR1 reads LGHNA; CDR2 reads YSLEER. The CDR3 sequence is 13 residues long. CDR3 DNA: TGCGCCAGCAGCCAATTCATGGGAGAGACCCAGTACTTC. This encodes CASSQFMGETQYF.

The J gene is TRBJ2-1, the V gene TRBV7-8; TRBD1 is a possible D gene (6 bases). Trimming cost V 1 base and J 9 bases, with 16 bases left between them. CDR3 size: 15 residues. Germline CDR1 and CDR2: SGHVS and FQNEAQ. This chain's CDR3 is CASSLEQGSWPEQFF. As DNA, the CDR3 is TGTGCCAGCAGCTTAGAACAGGGCTCGTGGCCTGAGCAGTTCTTC.

The rearrangement joins TRBV5-1 to TRBJ2-2; 9 positions agree with TRBD1. This CDR3 is 15 amino acids long. Germline assignment: CDR1 SGHRS and CDR2 YFSETQ. Unmatched junction bases numbered 7, after V lost 4 bases and J lost 6 bases. DNA for the CDR3: TGCGCCAGCAGCCGAGGACAGGGGACTTCCGGGGAGCTGTTTTTT. Protein product: CASSRGQGTSGELFF.

This clone was observed a single time. The rearrangement joins TRBV9 to TRBJ1-1; no firm D call. The CDR3 is made up of 13 amino acids. Deletions cut 3 bases from V and 5 bases from J, with 11 bases between. In germline, CDR1 is SGDLS, CDR2 YYNGEE. The CDR3 nucleotides are TGTGCCAGCAGCGCCTCCACATGGACTGAAGCTTTCTTT. Translating it yields CASSASTWTEAFF.

V is TRBV5-1 and J is TRBJ2-5; 7 bases map to TRBD1. V was pared by 4 bases and J by 2 bases, with 5 bases of the junction left unmatched. This CDR3 region has 14 residues. In germline, CDR1 is SGHRS, CDR2 YFSETQ. The chain's CDR3 is CASSQGTAQETQYF. CDR3 sequence (DNA): TGCGCCAGCAGCCAGGGGACAGCACAAGAGACCCAGTACTTC.

The genes are TRBV27 and TRBJ2-7; the D call may be TRBD1 or TRBD2 (5 bases each). V lost 0 bases and J lost 2, with 8 bases in between. Germline V lookup: CDR1 MNHEY, CDR2 SMNVEV (reference sequence). This CDR3 has 14 residues. In nucleotides, the CDR3 is TGTGCCAGCAGTTTATCGGGGACCCCCTACGAGCAGTACTTC. The encoded protein is CASSLSGTPYEQYF.

This chain connects TRBV4-3 to TRBJ1-5; a possible D gene is TRBD1 (6 bases). The length of the CDR3 is 16 residues. Germline CDR1 LGHNA, CDR2 YSLEER. V was trimmed by 0 bases and J by 2 bases, leaving 11 bases between them. The CDR3 protein is CASSQDLSGGNQPQHF. The CDR3 DNA reads TGCGCCAGCAGCCAAGATCTGTCAGGGGGCAATCAGCCCCAGCATTTT.

This clone was seen only once. The rearrangement uses TRBV11-2 and TRBJ2-5; 8 bases are shared with TRBD1. Trimming at V came to 4 bases and at J to 5 bases, leaving 15 bases not matched to a gene. In germline, CDR1 is SGHAT, CDR2 FQNNGV. The CDR3 length is 17 residues. The CDR3 DNA reads TGTGCCAGCAGCTATCCGGGACAGGTCGGCCTCAGGGAGACCCAGTACTTC. Its protein product is CASSYPGQVGLRETQYF.

The chain combines TRBV28 with TRBJ1-4; D call uncertain. V was cut by 4 bases and J by 3 bases, with 18 bases left in between. CDR1 MDHEN and CDR2 SYDVKM come from the germline V gene. The CDR3 is 17 residues long. CDR3 DNA sequence: TGTGCCAGCAGTTGGCCCGAAGGGCGCGTTCCTAATGAAAAACTGTTTTTT. Encoded protein: CASSWPEGRVPNEKLFF.

The V call is TRBV25-1, the J call TRBJ2-2, with D tentatively TRBD1 (5 bases). Germline CDR1 MGHDK, CDR2 SYGVNS. The CDR3 is made up of 12 amino acids. V lost 5 bases, J lost 6 bases, and 7 bases lay in between. The CDR3 DNA is TGTGCCAGCAGTACCAGGGCCGGGGAGCTGTTTTTT. It codes for CASSTRAGELFF.

The chain couples TRBV4-3 to TRBJ1-5; 9 bases are shared with TRBD1. V trimming: 3 bases; J trimming: 7 bases; junction bases outside the gene matches: 19. CDR1 is LGHNA and CDR2 is YSLEER in the germline V gene. CDR3 length equals 19 residues. In DNA, the CDR3 is TGCGCCAGCAGCCACGAACATCCCGAACAGGGGGCTGAGGGGCAGCCCCAGCATTTT. Amino acid sequence: CASSHEHPEQGAEGQPQHF.

This clone was seen just once. The V and J genes are TRBV4-1 and TRBJ1-1; a possible D gene is TRBD1 (6 bases). The CDR3 totals 15 residues. Trimming removed 3 bases from V and 7 bases from J, with 18 bases in between. CDR1 MGHRA and CDR2 YSYEKL come from the germline V gene. CDR3 coding DNA: TGCGCCAGCAGCCAGCAAGGGGGGGGTTTGGGTGAAGCTTTCTTT. It specifies CASSQQGGGLGEAFF.

The V gene is TRBV7-2, the J gene TRBJ2-1, with 7 bases fitting TRBD1. Per germline, CDR1 SGHTA and CDR2 FQGNSA. V lost 7 bases to trimming and J lost 5 bases; unmatched junction nucleotides: 5. The CDR3 has 13 amino acids. The CDR3, as DNA: TGTGCCAGCAAGGGGACAGTCAACAATGAGCAGTTCTTC. Protein product: CASKGTVNNEQFF.

The chain combines TRBV5-8 with TRBJ2-7; 8 positions match TRBD1. Looked up from germline, CDR1 is SGHTS and CDR2 is YDEGEE. The CDR3 covers 13 residues. Trimming removed 7 bases from V and 3 bases from J; junction bases left unmatched: 6. DNA of the CDR3: TGTGCCAGCTTGACAGGGGTTGGCTACGAGCAGTACTTC. Translated, it gives CASLTGVGYEQYF.